Below are 8 T cell receptor beta chains sequenced from a single sample in a study of OX40 agonist ivuxolimab in advanced cancers. TCRdb's copy holds only in-frame clones and misses some; the assay was immunoSEQ multiplex PCR. This sample has roughly 89,000 clones, with roughly 93% found just once. The sample in question was CD4+ or CD8+ T cells sorted from blood, obtained in a trial of the OX40 agonist ivuxolimab. These receptors all come from an adult with an advanced solid tumor such as melanoma, head and neck, liver or kidney cancer.

This clone has a single count. The V call is TRBV9, the J call TRBJ2-7; 8 nucleotides match TRBD1. Per germline, CDR1 SGDLS and CDR2 YYNGEE. Trimming removed 0 bases from V and 3 bases from J; junction bases left unmatched: 5. The length of the CDR3 is 15 residues. The CDR3 DNA reads TGTGCCAGCAGCGTAGCTCCAGGGGGCTTCTACGAGCAGTACTTC. It specifies CASSVAPGGFYEQYF.

The V gene is TRBV7-8, the J gene TRBJ2-4; no clear D. The germline V gene encodes CDR1 SGHVS and CDR2 FQNEAQ. This CDR3 spans 16 amino acids. Trimming stripped 0 bases from V and 0 bases from J, with 9 bases between. DNA for the CDR3: TGTGCCAGCAGCTTAGCGCTTGGCCCAGCCAAAAACATTCAGTACTTC. Translated: CASSLALGPAKNIQYF.

This rearrangement joins TRBV10-3 to TRBJ2-7, with 11 bases lining up with TRBD1. V lost 7 bases, J lost 3 bases, and 5 bases stayed unmatched. Germline V lookup: CDR1 ENHRY, CDR2 SYGVKD. The CDR3 is 14 amino acids. CDR3 coding DNA: TGTGCCATCAATGGACAGGGGGCAAGCTACGAGCAGTACTTC. Protein product: CAINGQGASYEQYF.

The chain couples TRBV15 to TRBJ1-1; perhaps TRBD1 as D (6 bases). The V and J ends lost 0 bases and 0 bases respectively, with 14 bases between them. The CDR3 spans 17 residues. Germline V gene data show CDR1 as LNHNV and CDR2 as YYDKDF (reference sequence). The chain's CDR3 is CATSRELGTKMNTEAFF. The CDR3 bases are TGTGCCACCAGCAGAGAATTGGGGACAAAAATGAACACTGAAGCTTTCTTT.

The chain joins TRBV7-2 to TRBJ2-1; weak D call: TRBD2 (5 bases). Looked up from germline, CDR1 is SGHTA and CDR2 is FQGNSA. Trimming removed 5 bases at V and 7 bases at J, with 18 bases between. This CDR3 region has 15 residues. The CDR3 DNA follows: TGTGCCAGCAGCCTCGCGAGCGGTACCATTAATGAGCAGTTCTTC. It specifies CASSLASGTINEQFF.

The chain employs TRBV4-3 and TRBJ2-1, with 11 nucleotides matching TRBD2. The length of the CDR3 is 16 residues. In germline, CDR1 is LGHNA, CDR2 YSLEER. The ends lost 1 base at V and 7 bases at J; junction bases unmatched: 6. The CDR3 DNA follows: TGCGCCAGCAGCCAAGCGGGTAGCGGGAGGGGAAATGAGCAGTTCTTC. Protein: CASSQAGSGRGNEQFF.

This clone showed up just once. The V call is TRBV7-2, the J call TRBJ2-7; 12 positions match TRBD2. The CDR3 extends over 14 amino acids. V was pared by 7 bases and J by 5 bases, with 6 bases of the junction left unmatched. Germline V CDR1 and CDR2: SGHTA, FQGNSA. CDR3 in DNA: TGTGCCAGCACCCGACTAGCGGGAGTTCACGAGCAGTACTTC. Protein sequence: CASTRLAGVHEQYF.

The chain links TRBV27 to TRBJ1-2; the D gene is possibly TRBD1 (5 bases). CDR3 length: 13 residues. Germline V gene lookup returns CDR1 MNHEY and CDR2 SMNVEV (reference sequence). V was trimmed by 7 bases and J by 6 bases, leaving 15 bases between them. The CDR3, as DNA: TGTGCCAGCACGGGGAGGGACGCTCATGGCTACACCTTC. Encoded protein: CASTGRDAHGYTF.